The rows below give T cell receptor beta chains drawn from one sample of a study of blood T cells in healthy people across ages. TCRdb independently ran MiXCR on the 5' RACE reads; one entry per CDR3 protein. Of 950,000 to 1,200,000 distinct CDR3 sequences listed, 35% to 45% are singletons. The material sequenced was blood. All receptors come from a man younger than 35 in good health. The CDR3 runs from the conserved cysteine through the conserved F or W. The D gene is left open where the match is weak. Clone size is given for some rows only: seen once, a few or many times, or a class if the clone is expanded.

J	D	size	V	DNA	CDR3
TRBJ2-5	-	-	TRBV2	TGTGCCAGCATGCGCCACCAAGAGACCCAGTACTTC	CASMRHQETQYF
TRBJ2-5	-	few	TRBV29-1	TGCAGCGTTGAAGAGGACAGACAAGAGACCCAGTACTTC	CSVEEDRQETQYF
TRBJ1-6	TRBD1	-	TRBV7-9	TGTGCCAGCGGCGAGTTCCAAGGGACAGGGCATAATTCACCCCTCCACTTT	CASGEFQGTGHNSPLHF
TRBJ2-7	-	-	TRBV2	TGTGCCAGCAGTGAAAACTACTCCTACAATGAGCAGTACTTC	CASSENYSYNEQYF
TRBJ2-7	-	-	TRBV5-1	TGCGCCGGCAGCTTGACGGGGTTGGGCGAGCAGTACTTC	CAGSLTGLGEQYF
TRBJ1-1	-	-	TRBV19	TGTGCCAGTAGTATGGGTTGGCCGGGGATGAACACTGAAGCTTTCTTT	CASSMGWPGMNTEAFF
TRBJ1-1	TRBD1	few	TRBV4-3	TGCGCCAGCAGCCCCACGACAGGGGGCTGGGGTACTGAAGCTTTCTTT	CASSPTTGGWGTEAFF
TRBJ1-2	-	few	TRBV7-9	TGTGCCAGCAGCGGAGCGGGTATGAGGAATGGCTACACCTTC	CASSGAGMRNGYTF
TRBJ1-5	-	-	TRBV6-2/TRBV6-3	TGTGCCAGCAGTTACGGAGAGGGCTGGAGCAATCAGCCCCAGCATTTT	CASSYGEGWSNQPQHF
TRBJ2-5	-	-	TRBV11-2	TGTGCCAGCAGCTTGAATGCGGAGACCCAGTACTTC	CASSLNAETQYF
TRBJ1-1	-	-	TRBV9	TGTGCCAGCAGCGTGGATGTAGGGGGGGGGACCCAGTTCACTGAAGCTTTCTTT	CASSVDVGGGTQFTEAFF
TRBJ1-2	-	-	TRBV7-8	TGTGCCAGCAGCTTAGGACATACTAAGAACTATGGCTACACCTTC	CASSLGHTKNYGYTF
TRBJ1-2	TRBD1	-	TRBV7-2	TGTGCCAGCAGCTTATCACAGGGGATTGCTGGCTACACCTTC	CASSLSQGIAGYTF
TRBJ2-2	-	few	TRBV7-2	TGTGCCAGCAGCTTAGCGAGGCTAGCCGAAGGTGGGGAGCTGTTTTTT	CASSLARLAEGGELFF
TRBJ1-1	TRBD1	once	TRBV5-1	TGCGCCAGCAAACCCGGGACAGCCGACACTGAAGCTTTCTTT	CASKPGTADTEAFF
TRBJ1-2	-	-	TRBV4-3	TGCGCCAGCAGCCAGACGCAGGGCGGGTATGGCTACACCTTC	CASSQTQGGYGYTF
TRBJ1-1	-	-	TRBV4-3	TGCGCCAGCAGGCAACCTGGTTCCACTGAAGCTTTCTTT	CASRQPGSTEAFF
TRBJ2-1	-	few	TRBV12-5	TGTGCTAGTGGTTTTTTGTCGGGACAAGACAATGAGCAGTTCTTC	CASGFLSGQDNEQFF
TRBJ1-5	-	many	TRBV12-3/TRBV12-4	TGTGCCAGCAGTCTGGGAGGGGATCAGCCCCAGCATTTT	CASSLGGDQPQHF
TRBJ2-1	-	-	TRBV7-9	TGTGCCAGCAGCTTTAACAGCAAGTACAATGAGCAGTTCTTC	CASSFNSKYNEQFF
TRBJ1-2	-	-	TRBV5-5	TGTGCCAGCAGCTCTGGGGAGAGGGACGACACCTTC	CASSSGERDDTF
TRBJ2-5	-	many	TRBV6-5	TGTGCCAGCAGTTACTCAACAGGTCAAGAGACCCAGTACTTC	CASSYSTGQETQYF
TRBJ2-1	-	-	TRBV29-1	TGCAGCGTTGAAGCTCAATATGGGTACGATGAGCAGTTCTTC	CSVEAQYGYDEQFF
TRBJ1-2	TRBD1	-	TRBV20-1	TGCAGTGCTAACAGGGGGTATTACGATGGCTACACCTTC	CSANRGYYDGYTF
TRBJ2-7	-	-	TRBV7-2	TGTGCCAGCAGCTTGGGGCTAGGATCAGCCGAGCAGTACTTC	CASSLGLGSAEQYF
TRBJ1-1	-	-	TRBV9	TGTGCCAGCAGCGATGATATGAACACTGAAGCTTTCTTT	CASSDDMNTEAFF
TRBJ1-1	TRBD1	-	TRBV9	TGTGCCAGCAGCGTTGACAGGGCCGGCACTGAAGCTTTCTTT	CASSVDRAGTEAFF
TRBJ1-2	-	-	TRBV5-1	TGCGCCAGCAGCTTGGATCTTAGGGGCGGCTACACCTTC	CASSLDLRGGYTF
TRBJ2-1	-	few	TRBV5-1	TGCGCCAGCAGCTTGGCCATGGACCACAATGAGCAGTTCTTC	CASSLAMDHNEQFF
TRBJ2-5	-	-	TRBV29-1	TGCAGCGTTATTGGCCAGGACCAAGAGACCCAGTACTTC	CSVIGQDQETQYF
TRBJ1-4	TRBD1	once	TRBV6-1	TGTGCCAGCAGTGCGGACAGGGGGCGGATTAGTGAAAAACTGTTTTTT	CASSADRGRISEKLFF
TRBJ2-7	TRBD2	-	TRBV25-1	TGTGCCAGCAGTGATGAAGCTAGCGGGAGCTCCTACGAGCAGTACTTC	CASSDEASGSSYEQYF
TRBJ2-1	TRBD2	few	TRBV4-2	TGTGCCAGCAGCCAAGCTAGATATAGACTAGCGGGGAAGGATGAGCAGTTCTTC	CASSQARYRLAGKDEQFF
TRBJ1-1	-	-	TRBV9	TGTGCCAGCAGCCCACCCTGGGGTGCTGAAGCTTTCTTT	CASSPPWGAEAFF
TRBJ1-6	-	few	TRBV9	TGTGCCAGCAGCGTAGCTACGACACTCAATTCACCCCTCCACTTT	CASSVATTLNSPLHF
TRBJ2-1	-	-	TRBV20-1	TGCAGTGCTAGGGGTCCCTCGGGACCCCAAGAGACCCAGTTCTTC	CSARGPSGPQETQFF
TRBJ2-3	-	few	TRBV12-3/TRBV12-4	TGTGCCAGCACCTGGACTGGGGATACGCAGTATTTT	CASTWTGDTQYF
TRBJ1-2	-	many	TRBV20-1	TGCAGTGTTCGGGGCATCTATGGCTACACCTTC	CSVRGIYGYTF
TRBJ2-7	-	-	TRBV10-3	TGTGCCATCAGTGTGGGGGAATACTACGAGCAGTACTTC	CAISVGEYYEQYF
TRBJ1-2	-	few	TRBV2	TGTGCCAGCAGTGCGGAGGGGAGGACGAGTTTTGGCTACACCTTC	CASSAEGRTSFGYTF
TRBJ2-2	TRBD1	few	TRBV5-6	TGTGCCAGCAGCTATGGACAGGGCTACACCGGGGAGCTGTTTTTT	CASSYGQGYTGELFF
TRBJ1-6	-	-	TRBV7-2	TGTGCCAGCAGCTCAAACCCACAGGGACTTCCCCTCCACTTT	CASSSNPQGLPLHF
TRBJ2-6	TRBD1	few	TRBV20-1	TGCAGTGCTAGAGACAGGGGGCTTGGGGCCAACGTCCTGACTTTC	CSARDRGLGANVLTF
TRBJ1-1	-	few	TRBV28	TGTGCCAGCAGTAACAGGGCTGGTACTGAAGCTTTCTTT	CASSNRAGTEAFF
TRBJ1-1	-	-	TRBV4-1	TGCGCCAGCAGCCAAAGGGAATCAGCTGAAGCTTTCTTT	CASSQRESAEAFF
TRBJ2-3	-	-	TRBV4-2	TGTGCCAGCGCCGACTCTAGGCCAGATACGCAGTATTTT	CASADSRPDTQYF
TRBJ2-3	-	-	TRBV5-6	TGTGCCAGCAGCTTGGTTTCGTCAGATACGCAGTATTTT	CASSLVSSDTQYF
TRBJ1-4	-	once	TRBV27	TGTACCAGCAGCTCCTCCGGGCCGGGGGAAAAACTGTTTTTT	CTSSSSGPGEKLFF
TRBJ1-2	-	-	TRBV3-1	TGTGCCAGCAGCCCGACGTCCGGGAAGCTTAACTATGGCTACACCTTC	CASSPTSGKLNYGYTF
TRBJ1-2	-	few	TRBV6-2/TRBV6-3	TGTGCCAGCAGCAGACCAGGGGCTGACGGTGGCTACACCTTC	CASSRPGADGGYTF
TRBJ2-5	TRBD1	-	TRBV6-1	TGTGCCAGCAGTACAGGGGTTTGGGAGACCCAGTACTTC	CASSTGVWETQYF
TRBJ2-1	-	-	TRBV6-6	TGTGCCAGCAGTGACGGCAGGACCACCTACGAGCAGTTCTTC	CASSDGRTTYEQFF
TRBJ2-3	-	-	TRBV7-2	TGTGCCAGCACGGGGGAGACGAGCGGCACAGATACGCAGTATTTT	CASTGETSGTDTQYF